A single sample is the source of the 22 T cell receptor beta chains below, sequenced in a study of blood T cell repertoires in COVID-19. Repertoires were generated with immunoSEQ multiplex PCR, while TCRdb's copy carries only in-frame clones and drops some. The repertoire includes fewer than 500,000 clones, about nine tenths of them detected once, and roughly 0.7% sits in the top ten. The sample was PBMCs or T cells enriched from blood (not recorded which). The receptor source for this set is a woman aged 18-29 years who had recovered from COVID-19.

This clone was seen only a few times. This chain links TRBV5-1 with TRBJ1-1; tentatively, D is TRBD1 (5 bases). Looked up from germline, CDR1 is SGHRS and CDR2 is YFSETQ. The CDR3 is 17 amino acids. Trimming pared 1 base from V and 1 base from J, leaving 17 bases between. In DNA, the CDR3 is TGCGCCAGCAGCTTGTCTCTTCATATCGGGGGGAACACTGAAGCTTTCTTT. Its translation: CASSLSLHIGGNTEAFF.

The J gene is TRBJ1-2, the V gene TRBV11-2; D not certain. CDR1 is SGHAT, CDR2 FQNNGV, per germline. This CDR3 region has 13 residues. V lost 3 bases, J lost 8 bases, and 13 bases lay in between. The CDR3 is CASSFTTDGGYTF. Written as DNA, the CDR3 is TGTGCCAGCAGCTTTACCACAGATGGAGGCTACACCTTC.

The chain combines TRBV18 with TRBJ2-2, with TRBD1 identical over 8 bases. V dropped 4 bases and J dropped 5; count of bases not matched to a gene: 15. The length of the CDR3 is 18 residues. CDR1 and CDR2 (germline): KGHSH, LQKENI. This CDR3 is CASSLQGADGQGTGELFF. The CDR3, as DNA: TGTGCCAGCTCACTCCAGGGGGCCGACGGCCAGGGGACCGGGGAGCTGTTTTTT.

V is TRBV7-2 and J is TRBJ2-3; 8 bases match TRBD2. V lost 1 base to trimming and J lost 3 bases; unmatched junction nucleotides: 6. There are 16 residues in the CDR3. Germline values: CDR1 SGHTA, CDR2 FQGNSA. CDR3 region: CASSLEASGQTDTQYF. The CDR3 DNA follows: TGTGCCAGCAGCTTAGAAGCTAGCGGGCAGACAGATACGCAGTATTTT.

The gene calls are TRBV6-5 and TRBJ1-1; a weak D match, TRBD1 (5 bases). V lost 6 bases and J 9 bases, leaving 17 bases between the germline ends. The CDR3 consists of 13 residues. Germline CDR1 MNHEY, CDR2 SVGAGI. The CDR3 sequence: CASSPLGQGKAFF. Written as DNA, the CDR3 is TGTGCCAGCAGCCCCCTTGGGCAGGGCAAAGCTTTCTTT.

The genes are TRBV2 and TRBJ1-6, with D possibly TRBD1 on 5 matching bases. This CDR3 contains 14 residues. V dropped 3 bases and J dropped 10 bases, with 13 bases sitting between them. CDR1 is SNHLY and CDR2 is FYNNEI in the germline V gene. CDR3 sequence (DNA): TGTGCCAGCAGTGATCAGGGATCCCGATCACCCCTCCACTTT. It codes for CASSDQGSRSPLHF.

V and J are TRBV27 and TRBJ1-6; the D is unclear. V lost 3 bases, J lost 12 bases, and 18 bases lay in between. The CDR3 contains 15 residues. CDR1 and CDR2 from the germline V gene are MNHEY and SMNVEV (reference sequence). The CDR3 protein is CASSLNWSSYEPLHF. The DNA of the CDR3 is TGTGCCAGCAGTTTGAATTGGAGCTCGTACGAACCCCTCCACTTT.

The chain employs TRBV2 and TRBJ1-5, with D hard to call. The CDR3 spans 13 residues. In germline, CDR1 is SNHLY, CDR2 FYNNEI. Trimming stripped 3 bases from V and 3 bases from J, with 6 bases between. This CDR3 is CASSEAHNQPQHF. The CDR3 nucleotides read TGTGCCAGCAGTGAGGCCCACAATCAGCCCCAGCATTTT.

The CDR3 bases are TGTGCCAGCAGTTATAGACCGCGACTACTAATACGGGGGGAGCTGTTTTTT. Translated: CASSYRPRLLIRGELFF. The chain is built from TRBV28 and TRBJ2-2; D is possibly TRBD2 (5 bases). Trimming removed 4 bases from V and 8 bases from J, with 23 bases in between. The CDR3 consists of 17 residues. Per the germline V gene, CDR1 is MDHEN and CDR2 is SYDVKM. Drawing the rest from reference TRBV28 and TRBJ2-2, the complete variable domain is DVKVTQSSRYLVKRTGEKVFLECVQDMDHENMFWYRQDPGLGLRLIYFSYDVKMKEKGDIPEGYSVSREKKERFSLILESASTNQTSMYLCASSYRPRLLIRGELFFGEGSRLTVL.

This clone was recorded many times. The CDR3 sequence is CATVGTASNYGYTF. DNA of the CDR3: TGTGCCACGGTAGGGACAGCCTCTAACTATGGCTACACCTTC. The V gene is TRBV2, the J gene TRBJ1-2; 7 nucleotides align to TRBD1. CDR3 length equals 14 residues. V lost 10 bases to trimming and J lost 0 bases; unmatched junction nucleotides: 8. CDR1 SNHLY and CDR2 FYNNEI come from the germline V gene.

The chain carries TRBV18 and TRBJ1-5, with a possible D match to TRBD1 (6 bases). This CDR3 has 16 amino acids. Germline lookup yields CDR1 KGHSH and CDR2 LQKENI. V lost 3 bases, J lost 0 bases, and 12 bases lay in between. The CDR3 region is CASSPLGASSNQPQHF. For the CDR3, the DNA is TGTGCCAGCTCACCCCTGGGGGCAAGTAGCAATCAGCCCCAGCATTTT.

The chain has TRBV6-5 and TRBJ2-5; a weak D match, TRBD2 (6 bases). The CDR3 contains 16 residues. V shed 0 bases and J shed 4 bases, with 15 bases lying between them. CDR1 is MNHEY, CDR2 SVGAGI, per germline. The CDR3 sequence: CASSYSKRVGGETQYF. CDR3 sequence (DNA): TGTGCCAGCAGTTACTCGAAACGTGTGGGGGGAGAGACCCAGTACTTC.

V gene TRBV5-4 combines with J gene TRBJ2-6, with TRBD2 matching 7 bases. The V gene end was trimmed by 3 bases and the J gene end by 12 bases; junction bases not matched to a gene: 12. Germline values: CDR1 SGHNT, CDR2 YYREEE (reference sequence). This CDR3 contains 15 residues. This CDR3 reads CASSSPWGGSPVLTF. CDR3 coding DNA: TGTGCCAGCAGCTCACCCTGGGGAGGGTCCCCCGTCCTGACTTTC.

CDR3 protein: CASSQDRAGWNEQFF. The CDR3 DNA reads TGTGCCAGCAGCCAAGATAGGGCAGGGTGGAATGAGCAGTTCTTC. This chain uses TRBV3-1 (or the pseudogene TRBV3-2) with TRBJ2-1; D perhaps matches TRBD1 (5 bases). The CDR3 spans 15 residues. CDR1 is LGHDT, CDR2 YNNKEL, per germline (reference sequence). V was trimmed by 0 bases and J by 7 bases, leaving 13 bases between them.

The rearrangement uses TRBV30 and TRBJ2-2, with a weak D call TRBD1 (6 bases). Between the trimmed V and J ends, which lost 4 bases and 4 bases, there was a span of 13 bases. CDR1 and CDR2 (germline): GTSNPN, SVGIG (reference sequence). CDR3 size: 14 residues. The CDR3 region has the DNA TGTGCCTGGATCCACCTGGGGGCCACCGGGGAGCTGTTTTTT. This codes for CAWIHLGATGELFF.

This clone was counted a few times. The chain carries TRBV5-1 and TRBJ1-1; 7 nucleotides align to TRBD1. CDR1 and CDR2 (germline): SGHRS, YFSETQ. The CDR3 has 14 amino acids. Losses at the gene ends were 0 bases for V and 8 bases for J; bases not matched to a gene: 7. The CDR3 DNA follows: TGCGCCAGCAGCTTGGCCGGGACAGCCGGCGAAGCTTTCTTT. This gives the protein CASSLAGTAGEAFF.

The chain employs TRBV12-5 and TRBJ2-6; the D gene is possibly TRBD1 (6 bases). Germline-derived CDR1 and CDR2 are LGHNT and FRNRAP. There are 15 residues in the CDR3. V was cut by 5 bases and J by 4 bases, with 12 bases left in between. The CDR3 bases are TGTGCTAGTGGTCCTGACAGGACCGGGGCCAACGTCCTGACTTTC. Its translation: CASGPDRTGANVLTF.

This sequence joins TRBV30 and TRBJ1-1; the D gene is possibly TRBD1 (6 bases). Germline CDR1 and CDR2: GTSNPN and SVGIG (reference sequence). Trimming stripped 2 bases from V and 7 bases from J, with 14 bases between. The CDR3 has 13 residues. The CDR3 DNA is TGTGCCTGGAGTCTAACAGGGTTGAGTGAAGCTTTCTTT. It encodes CAWSLTGLSEAFF.

The CDR3 reads CASSLQPGQSYGYTF. In DNA, the CDR3 is TGCGCCAGCAGCCTCCAACCGGGACAGTCCTATGGCTACACCTTC. The rearrangement links TRBV4-1 to TRBJ1-2, with 7 bases lining up with TRBD1. Trimming took 4 bases from V and 4 from J; bases not matched to a gene: 9. CDR3 length equals 15 residues. Germline loops: CDR1 MGHRA, CDR2 YSYEKL.

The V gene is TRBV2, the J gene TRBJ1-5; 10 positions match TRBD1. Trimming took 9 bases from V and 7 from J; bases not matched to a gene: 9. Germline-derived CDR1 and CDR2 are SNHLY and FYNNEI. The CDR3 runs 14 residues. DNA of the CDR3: TGTGCCAGTTTCGGGACAGGGGAGGGGCAGCCCCAGCATTTT. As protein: CASFGTGEGQPQHF.

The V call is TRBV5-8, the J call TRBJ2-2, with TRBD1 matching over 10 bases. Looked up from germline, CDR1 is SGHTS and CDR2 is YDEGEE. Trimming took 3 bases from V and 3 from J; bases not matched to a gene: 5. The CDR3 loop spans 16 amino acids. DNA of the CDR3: TGTGCCAGCAGCTCGACAGGGGGCGCGGACACCGGGGAGCTGTTTTTT. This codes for CASSSTGGADTGELFF.

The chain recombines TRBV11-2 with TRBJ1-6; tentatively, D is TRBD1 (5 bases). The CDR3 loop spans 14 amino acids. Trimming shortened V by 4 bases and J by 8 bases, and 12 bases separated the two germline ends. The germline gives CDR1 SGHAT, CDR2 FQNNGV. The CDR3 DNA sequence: TGTGCCAGCAGCTGGACCCTCAGGGATTCACCCCTCCACTTT. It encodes CASSWTLRDSPLHF.